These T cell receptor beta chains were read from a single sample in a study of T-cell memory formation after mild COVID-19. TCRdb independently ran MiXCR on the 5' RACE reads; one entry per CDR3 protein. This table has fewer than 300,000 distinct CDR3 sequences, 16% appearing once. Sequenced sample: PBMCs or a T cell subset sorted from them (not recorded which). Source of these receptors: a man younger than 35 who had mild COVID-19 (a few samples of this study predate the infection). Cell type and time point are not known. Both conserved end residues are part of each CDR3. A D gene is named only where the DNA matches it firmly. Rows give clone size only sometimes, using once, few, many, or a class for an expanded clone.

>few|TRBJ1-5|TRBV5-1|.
TGCGCCAGCAGCTTGAGTTCTGGGGTCGGCCAGCCCCAGCATTTT
CASSLSSGVGQPQHF
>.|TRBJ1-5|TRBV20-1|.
TGCAGTGCTCGCGAAGGTGTGTATCAGCCCCAGCATTTT
CSAREGVYQPQHF
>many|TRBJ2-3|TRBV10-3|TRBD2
TGTGCCATCAGTCCACTAGCGCACACAGATACGCAGTATTTT
CAISPLAHTDTQYF
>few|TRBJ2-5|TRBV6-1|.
TGTGCCAGCAGCCCCTGGCAGGAAGAAGAGACCCAGTACTTC
CASSPWQEEETQYF
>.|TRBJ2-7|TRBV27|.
TGTGCCAGCAGTCTGGGACACCTCTACGAGCAGTACTTC
CASSLGHLYEQYF
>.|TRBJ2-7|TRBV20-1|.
TGCAGTGCTACCGCGGGGACCTACGAGCAGTACTTC
CSATAGTYEQYF
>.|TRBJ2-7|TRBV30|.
TGTGCCTGGAGCGTCTACGAGCAGTACTTC
CAWSVYEQYF
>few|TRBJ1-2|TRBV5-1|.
TGCGCCAGCAGCTTGGAACCGGGTAACTATGGCTACACCTTC
CASSLEPGNYGYTF
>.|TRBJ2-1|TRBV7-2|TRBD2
TGTGCCAGCAGCTTACCCGGGGTAGCGGGGGGGCCCTCCTACAATGAGCAGTTCTTC
CASSLPGVAGGPSYNEQFF
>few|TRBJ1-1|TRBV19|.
TGTGCCAGTAGCGTAAGCTGGGGGAACACTGAAGCTTTCTTT
CASSVSWGNTEAFF
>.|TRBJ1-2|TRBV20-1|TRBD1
TGCAGTGCCTACCGGACAGGGGAGTATGGCTACACCTTC
CSAYRTGEYGYTF
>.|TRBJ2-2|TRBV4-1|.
TGCGCCAGCAGCGTCGGACGGACATTGGACACCGGGGAGCTGTTTTTT
CASSVGRTLDTGELFF
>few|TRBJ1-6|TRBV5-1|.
TGCGCCAGCAGCTTGGAGGTGCAGATAGCGTCACCCCTCCACTTT
CASSLEVQIASPLHF
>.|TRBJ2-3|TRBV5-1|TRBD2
TGCGCCAGCAGCTTTAAGCTAGCGGGGATCACAGATACGCAGTATTTT
CASSFKLAGITDTQYF
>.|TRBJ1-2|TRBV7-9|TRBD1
TGTGCCAGCAGCGGAGACAGGGGGGCTAACTATGGCTACACCTTC
CASSGDRGANYGYTF
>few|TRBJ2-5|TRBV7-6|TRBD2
TGTGCCAGCAGCTTAACCCTTACTAGCGGGGGATTCCAAGAGACCCAGTACTTC
CASSLTLTSGGFQETQYF
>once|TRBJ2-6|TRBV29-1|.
TGCAGCGTTGAAGGGGCCTCTCGGACTCCTGGGGCCAACGTCCTGACTTTC
CSVEGASRTPGANVLTF
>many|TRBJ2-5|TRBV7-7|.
TGTGCCAGCAGCTTACGCCGGGGGTCCGAAGAGACCCAGTACTTC
CASSLRRGSEETQYF
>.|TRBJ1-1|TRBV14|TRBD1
TGTGCCAGCAGCCAAGAGGGACAGTGGGGGAGCCGGGACACTGAAGCTTTCTTT
CASSQEGQWGSRDTEAFF
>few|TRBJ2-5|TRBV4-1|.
TGCGCCAGCAGCCAAGGGGGGAAAGAGACCCAGTACTTC
CASSQGGKETQYF
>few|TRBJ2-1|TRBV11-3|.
TGTGCCAGCAGCATAGCACTTGGGAATGAGCAGTTCTTC
CASSIALGNEQFF
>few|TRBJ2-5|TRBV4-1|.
TGCGCCAGCAGCCATCTCCTGCGGGCCCCTGGGTATTTAGAGACCCAGTACTTC
CASSHLLRAPGYLETQYF
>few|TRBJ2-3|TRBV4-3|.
TGCGCCAGCAGCCAAGCCACAGGGACGGGCACAGATACGCAGTATTTT
CASSQATGTGTDTQYF
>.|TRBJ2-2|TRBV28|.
TGTGCCAGCAGTTTCCCAGGGACGCCGATGAACACCGGGGAGCTGTTTTTT
CASSFPGTPMNTGELFF